What follows is one T cell receptor beta chain and its context. Antigen unknown. This entry belongs to a study of breast tumors, draining lymph nodes, adjacent tissues. Regarding the study as a whole: Compared with lymph nodes, tumors were less diverse; compared with nontumor tissue, more. Data only fit, rather than demonstrated, lymph node origin of most tumor T cells.

Breast cancer patients provided tissue from their axillary draining lymph nodes. This CDR3 is built from 15 residues. Per germline, CDR1 ENHRY and CDR2 SYGVKD. V dropped 1 base and J dropped 4 bases, with 13 bases sitting between them. TCRdb fed the multiplex PCR reads into MiXCR, producing one record per CDR3 protein. The sample has under 110,000 distinct CDR3 sequences, roughly 33% seen once; the top ten hold approximately 5.4%. Source material: axillary lymph node tissue. The chain employs TRBV10-3 and TRBJ1-1, with D unresolved. The clonotype originates from a female donor with breast cancer. Some clones in this sample may be carry-over from other donors' samples. As DNA, the CDR3 is TGTGCCATCAGTGAGTATCGCCAACGAAGCACTGAAGCTTTCTTT. Amino acid sequence: CAISEYRQRSTEAFF.